Below, one T cell receptor beta chain is given with its context. The target antigen is unknown. Distinct nucleotide sequences in the sample also encode this CDR3. The data belong to a study of shared clonotypes between healthy human individuals. The study, taken as a whole, reports: Rarefaction revealed incomplete sorted-subset sequencing despite large depth.

Using immunoSEQ multiplex PCR, the repertoire was profiled, and TCRdb retains in-frame clones only, with some absent. The data contain approximately 650,000 clones, 95% to 96% of them singletons. V lost 4 bases and J lost 3, with 6 bases in between. CDR1 is MGHDK, CDR2 SYGVNS, per germline. The CDR3 has 12 amino acids. Only CD45RO-negative cells positively selected for CCR7 counted as naive CD8 cells, so terminally differentiated effector memory CD45RA+ cells were excluded. The J gene is TRBJ1-1, the V gene TRBV25-1; the D is unclear. The clonotype was recovered from a woman aged 25 to 39 in good health. The sample taken for sequencing was naive CD8+ T cells sorted from blood. The CDR3 region has the DNA TGTGCCAGCAGTGTGGGTGACACTGAAGCTTTCTTT. This sequence encodes CASSVGDTEAFF.